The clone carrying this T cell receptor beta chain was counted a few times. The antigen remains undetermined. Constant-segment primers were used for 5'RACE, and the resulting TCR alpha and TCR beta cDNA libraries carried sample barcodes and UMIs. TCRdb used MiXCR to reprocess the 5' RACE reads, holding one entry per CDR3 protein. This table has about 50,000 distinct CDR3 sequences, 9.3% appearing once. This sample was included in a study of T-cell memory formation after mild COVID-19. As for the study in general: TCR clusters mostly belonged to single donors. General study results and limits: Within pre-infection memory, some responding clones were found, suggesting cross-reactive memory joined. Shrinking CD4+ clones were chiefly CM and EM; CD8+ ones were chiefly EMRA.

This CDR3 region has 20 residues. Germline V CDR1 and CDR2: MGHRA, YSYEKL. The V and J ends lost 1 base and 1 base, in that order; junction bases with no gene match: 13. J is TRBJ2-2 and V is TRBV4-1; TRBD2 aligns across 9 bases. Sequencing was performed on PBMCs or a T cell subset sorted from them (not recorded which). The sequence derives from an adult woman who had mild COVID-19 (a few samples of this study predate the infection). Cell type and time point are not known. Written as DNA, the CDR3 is TGCGCCAGCAGCCAAGCAAGGGAGAGAAGCGGGGGGAAGAACACCGGGGAGCTGTTTTTT. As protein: CASSQARERSGGKNTGELFF.